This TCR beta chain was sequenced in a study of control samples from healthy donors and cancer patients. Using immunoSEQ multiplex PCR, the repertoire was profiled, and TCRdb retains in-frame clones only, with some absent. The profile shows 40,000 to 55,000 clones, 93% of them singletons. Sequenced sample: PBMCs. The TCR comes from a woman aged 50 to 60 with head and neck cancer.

CDR3 nucleotide sequence: TGTGCCAGCAGCTTACGTACCTACGAGCAGTACTTC. It is translated as CASSLRTYEQYF. This chain connects TRBV7-8 to TRBJ2-7; D unresolved. The germline V gene encodes CDR1 SGHVS and CDR2 FQNEAQ. Between the trimmed V and J ends, which lost 2 bases and 2 bases, there was a span of 4 bases. This CDR3 is built from 12 residues.